This TCR beta chain was documented in a study of vaccination and CD4 T cells after COVID-19. Study overall: Post-vaccine sampling followed dose two by a median about 72 days (range 14 to 241).

Points from the study as a whole: 304 of 307 vaccine-specific clones from convalescent patients were spike mono-reactive.

Germline V lookup: CDR1 SEHNR, CDR2 FQNEAQ (reference sequence). Trimming removed 5 bases from V and 2 bases from J, with 12 bases in between. The length of the CDR3 is 14 residues. The Oncomine TCR Beta short-read assay was applied to DNA of cultured CD4+ T cells. DNA came from CD4+ T cells after culture. MiXCR, applied by TCRdb to the PCR reads, yields one record per CDR3 protein. The data show 13,000 or so distinct CDR3 sequences, 41% seen once. On this clonotype: Its cognate antigen is unknown.

The sample's treatment: approximately 10-day PBMC culture with coronavirus spike peptide pools or control peptides (ViraFEST assay). ViraFEST expanded antigen-specific T cells with peptide pools, then sequenced TCRs. V is TRBV7-9 and J is TRBJ2-5, with D maybe TRBD1 (6 bases). This TCR was recovered from a human donor who had recovered from COVID-19. Sample: CD4+ T cells from blood, cultured in vitro, taken after SARS-CoV-2 vaccination. Here the CDR3 reads CASSPGTQQETQYF. CDR3 bases: TGTGCCAGCAGCCCAGGGACACAACAAGAGACCCAGTACTTC.